The T cell receptor (beta chain) described here comes from a study of T cells after posttransplantation cyclophosphamide. General study findings and limits: Later blood repertoires were often dominated by clones from the donor CD8+ memory compartment. Skin or GI-infiltrating T cells shared few TRB sequences with blood. After PTCy, TRB diversity resembled that of CNI/methotrexate controls.

Treatment was busulfan-fludarabine conditioning, a marrow graft, and cyclophosphamide on days +3 and +4. Some clones are missing from TCRdb's copy, which holds only in-frame ones; the method was immunoSEQ multiplex PCR. The sample contains 17,000 or so clones, 92% of which appear only once. Notes on this clone: Its target is unknown.

The V and J ends lost 3 bases and 4 bases, in that order; junction bases with no gene match: 3. CDR3 length: 13 residues. Germline CDR1 and CDR2: GTSNPN and SVGIG (reference sequence). The source was CD4+ T cells sorted from blood, collected after allogeneic stem cell transplant with posttransplant cyclophosphamide. The J gene is TRBJ1-2, the V gene TRBV30, with 9 bases identical to TRBD1. The sequence was obtained from a male patient in his sixties who received an allogeneic stem cell transplant from a related donor and was CMV-positive. The graft donor may be the source of some T cells. As DNA, the CDR3 is TGTGCCTGGAGCACACAGGGGGCCTATGGCTACACCTTC. It encodes CAWSTQGAYGYTF.